One and the same sample provided the 8 T cell receptor beta chains below, sequenced in a study of identical twins (dated by TCRdb to 2015 to 2016). Receptors were amplified or captured by 5' RACE. The reads were generated on an Illumina HiSeq 2000. TCRdb reprocessing: public reads trimmed at Q25 with fastp, clones called with MiXCR, in-frame beta chains kept. Every CDR3 protein is listed once, alongside the most common genes and DNA of its rows. This sample is represented by 690,000 or so distinct CDR3 sequences; roughly 6% of them were singletons. The ten largest clonotypes hold about 2% of the sample. Material: naive T cells sorted from blood. The cell subset or site label for this specimen denotes: cells isolated with a human naive T-cell isolation kit. These receptors were collected from a man aged 18 to 30 in good health.

This clonotype has only a few counts. This chain connects TRBV27 to TRBJ2-5; D is undetermined. The CDR3 has 12 residues. CDR1 and CDR2 from the germline V gene are MNHEY and SMNVEV (reference sequence). The V gene lost 8 bases and the J gene lost 4 bases, with 11 bases spanning the gap. The CDR3 sequence is CASRTSTETQYF. CDR3 DNA sequence: TGTGCCAGCCGTACATCCACAGAGACCCAGTACTTC.

This clonotype was recorded at least ten times. The rearrangement links TRBV10-3 to TRBJ1-1, with 9 bases identical to TRBD1. The CDR3 extends over 14 amino acids. Germline CDR1 ENHRY, CDR2 SYGVKD. The junction had 2 bases not matched to a gene; V was cut back by 6 bases and J by 0 bases. CDR3 in amino acids: CAIRQGALNTEAFF. CDR3 sequence (DNA): TGTGCCATCAGACAGGGGGCCTTGAACACTGAAGCTTTCTTT.

This clonotype was observed a handful of times. The chain carries TRBV11-2 and TRBJ1-4; D is unresolved. V dropped 6 bases and J dropped 6 bases, with 8 bases sitting between them. The CDR3 runs 12 residues. Germline assignment: CDR1 SGHAT and CDR2 FQNNGV. The CDR3 DNA follows: TGTGCCAGCAGGGAGGTGGATGAAAAACTGTTTTTT. Translating gives CASREVDEKLFF.

This clonotype was seen repeatedly, ten times or more. V gene TRBV29-1 combines with J gene TRBJ2-5; the D is unclear. The CDR3 sequence is 14 residues long. With 4 bases removed from V and 8 bases from J, the gap between germline ends came to 20 bases. CDR1 SQVTM and CDR2 ANQGSEA come from the germline V gene. The DNA for the CDR3 is TGCAGCGTTGTCGGCCACCTGTCCGTCCGAACCCAGTACTTC. Translated, it gives CSVVGHLSVRTQYF.

Ten or more counts support this clonotype. The chain has TRBV10-2 and TRBJ2-7; D gene uncertain. CDR3 length: 12 amino acids. Deletions cut 6 bases from V and 6 bases from J, with 12 bases between. CDR1 is WSHSY and CDR2 is SAAADI in the germline V gene. CDR3 region: CASSDGFSEQYV. The CDR3 region has the DNA TGCGCCAGCAGCGATGGTTTTTCCGAGCAGTACGTC.

This clonotype was seen at least ten times. V usage is TRBV5-1 and J usage is TRBJ2-5; no clear D. The ends were cut back, 1 base at V and 4 bases at J, with 8 bases in the middle. In germline, CDR1 is SGHRS, CDR2 YFSETQ. This CDR3 region has 13 residues. CDR3 sequence: CASSLSHGETQYF. In DNA, the CDR3 is TGCGCCAGCAGCTTGAGTCATGGAGAGACCCAGTACTTC.

This clonotype was counted ten times or more. The chain has TRBV20-1 and TRBJ2-3; D possibly corresponds to TRBD2 (5 bases). Looked up from germline, CDR1 is DFQATT and CDR2 is SNEGSKA (reference sequence). V lost 0 bases to trimming and J lost 2 bases, with 12 bases between them. The CDR3 has 15 amino acids. The CDR3 DNA reads TGCAGTGCTAGAGATCCGCGGAGGTACACAGATACGCAGTATTTT. It translates to CSARDPRRYTDTQYF.

This clonotype has ten or more counts. The chain is built from TRBV29-1 and TRBJ1-5, with D perhaps TRBD1 (5 bases). V lost 1 base, J lost 5 bases, and 24 bases lay in between. This CDR3 spans 18 amino acids. CDR1 and CDR2 (germline): SQVTM, ANQGSEA. This chain's CDR3 is CSVEVPGDGSSLHQPQHF. The CDR3 DNA follows: TGCAGCGTTGAAGTCCCTGGGGACGGGTCCTCCCTCCATCAGCCCCAGCATTTT. Supplemented by reference TRBV29-1 and TRBJ1-5, the full variable domain reads SAVISQKPSRDICQRGTSLTIQCQVDSQVTMMFWYRQQPGQSLTLIATANQGSEATYESGFVIDKFPISRPNLTFSTLTVSNMSPEDSSIYLCSVEVPGDGSSLHQPQHFGDGTRLSIL.